The entry below describes one T cell receptor beta chain. This clonotype was seen more than once but under ten times. The antigen this receptor binds is unknown. One base away there is no much larger clone; base qualities are not given. The data derive from a study of T-cell memory formation after mild COVID-19 (dated by TCRdb to the early 2020s). At the level of the whole study: TCR sequence clusters from the two donors were largely donor specific. T-cell clones expanding and contracting after mild COVID-19 in a couple of donors were tracked by longitudinal TCRalpha and TCRbeta repertoire sequencing. Two young, previously healthy adult volunteers made up the cohort, one male and one female. Study-wide conclusions, independent of this receptor: Only a couple of mild cases were covered by the study, and larger cohorts that include severe cases with pre-infection samples were considered necessary. Some responding clones were detected in pre-infection memory, suggesting pre-existing cross-reactive memory T cells joined the SARS-CoV-2 response. Clones contracting from day 15 to 85 had balanced CD4/CD8 phenotypes, while a second wave expanding from day 15 to 37 was biased towards CD4+. Contracting CD4+ clones were located mainly in the CM and EM memory subsets, whereas CD8+ clones were found to be enriched in EMRA. SARS-CoV-2 specificity was not confirmed for the second-wave clones peaking on day 37.

Ficoll-Paque density gradient centrifugation was the method used to isolate PBMCs. Reads for this sample came from an Illumina NovaSeq 6000. TCRalpha and TCRbeta cDNA libraries were constructed by 5'RACE with constant-segment primers, with sample barcodes and unique molecular identifiers being introduced. Trizol reagent was used to extract RNA from every sample. Amplification of the libraries took two PCR steps, and the second step added a second sample barcode plus Illumina TruSeq adapters. Sequencing of the libraries was done on an Illumina NovaSeq, producing 2 x 150 bp paired-end reads. Regarding the original processing steps: Reads were demultiplexed and collapsed into UMI-guided consensus sequences with migec v1.2.7. Using mixcr v2.1.11, UMI consensuses were aligned to TRA and TRB V and J templates and then assembled into clonotypes. A clonotype was counted as expanded or contracted only when both edgeR and NoisET called the clonotype significant, with the noise models trained on biological replicates. For edgeR calls, a false discovery rate-adjusted p below 0.01 and a log2 fold-change threshold of 1 were applied. As an exploratory analysis of dynamics, PCA with hierarchical clustering was applied to max-normalized trajectories of the 1000 most abundant clonotypes. Separately sequenced CD4+ and CD8+ repertoires were used to assign a CD4 or CD8 phenotype to each responding clone. Clones were called with MiXCR by TCRdb after fastp trimmed the public reads at Q25, and only in-frame beta chains were retained. Rows with a matching CDR3 protein are joined into one entry that keeps the most common DNA and genes. The V and J calls were determined by TCRdb, not by the authors. This sample has 400,000 to 500,000 distinct CDR3 sequences in its table, and about a sixth of those were observed once. The top ten hold about a fifth of the sample.

The junction shows trimming of 1 base on V and 10 bases on J, plus 16 bases between the germline ends. The CDR3 spans 14 residues, from the cysteine through the phenylalanine. Only the CDR3 part of the read is kept: 42 bases, read in frame from the first base. CDR1 is given as SGHDN and CDR2 as FVKESK, both from the germline V gene. The material sequenced was PBMCs or a T cell subset sorted from them (not recorded which). The sequence was obtained from a man aged 18 to 35 who had mild COVID-19 (a few samples of this study predate the infection). The sample titles of this study are shuffled in the database, so cell type and time point are left out; the donor was told from shared clones. The sequence is built from TRBV14 and TRBJ1-2, with no confident D gene call. CDR3 sequence: CASSQVRPKGIYTF. The nucleotide sequence is TGTGCCAGCAGCCAAGTGAGGCCTAAAGGGATCTACACCTTC.